This T cell receptor (beta chain) was identified in a study of shared clonotypes between healthy human individuals. Overall study: The plates for each donor numbered three CD4 naive, three CD4 memory, two CD8 naive and one CD8 memory.

The table came from immunoSEQ multiplex PCR; TCRdb's copy has only in-frame clones and leaves some out. The repertoire holds 2,500,000 or so clones, with 85% to 95% as singletons. The CDR3 runs 15 residues. The V and J ends lost 4 bases and 1 base respectively, with 14 bases between them. The germline V gene encodes CDR1 SGHRS and CDR2 YFSETQ. This clone was observed a handful of times. Sequencing was performed on naive CD4+ T cells from PBMCs. Subset reported: CD45RA+ positively selected. The J gene is TRBJ1-1, the V gene TRBV5-1; D gene ambiguous. This TCR derives from a man aged 18 to 30 in good health. Some clones in this sample may be carry-over from other donors' samples. The CDR3 bases are TGCGCCAGCAGCCCCATCACGGGCGCGAACACTGAAGCTTTCTTT. As protein: CASSPITGANTEAFF.